The sequence of this T cell receptor (beta chain) was determined in a study of T cell repertoires in cytomegalovirus infection. Study background: Matching HLA type and CMV infection were both indicated by public TCR beta signatures.

V was pared by 5 bases and J by 0 bases, with 14 bases between. The length of the CDR3 is 16 residues. TCRdb analysed the reads with MiXCR anew, one entry per CDR3 protein. The sample has some 130,000 distinct CDR3 sequences; less than 9.5% are singletons. This clonotype has at least ten counts. The receptor was derived from a human donor in good health (CMV status not recorded). Some clones in this sample may be carry-over from other donors' samples. The sequenced material came from PBMCs. The J gene is TRBJ2-1, the V gene TRBV12-3 or TRBV12-4; D might be TRBD2 (6 bases). CDR3: CASSKSGSSSYNEQFF. In nucleotides, the CDR3 is TGTGCCAGCAGTAAAAGCGGGTCGAGCTCCTACAATGAGCAGTTCTTC.